These T cell receptor beta chains were read from a single sample in a study of blood T cell repertoires in COVID-19. The repertoire was sequenced with immunoSEQ multiplex PCR; TCRdb's copy has only in-frame clones and lacks some. The sample holds some 420,000 clones; over 75% are singletons and the top ten take around 1.1%. The specimen sequenced was PBMCs or T cells enriched from blood (not recorded which). The receptor source for this set is a man aged 25 to 45 who had recovered from COVID-19. CDR3s leave out the opening cysteine and the closing phenylalanine or tryptophan. Fields, in order: J gene, V gene, CDR3 protein.

TRBJ2-1 TRBV4-1 ASSQLGTSGVPNEQF
TRBJ2-1 TRBV7-2 ASSLVGGGNEQF
TRBJ1-6 TRBV4-2 ASSQDISGGIRDSPLH
TRBJ2-7 TRBV18 ASSPPTLRGEQY
TRBJ1-3 TRBV6-5 ASSLQGGYGNTIY
TRBJ1-1 TRBV18 ASSRVTGGGTEAF
TRBJ1-1 TRBV7-9 ASSLASLGSEAF
TRBJ1-4 TRBV5-1 ASSPQGAVKSEKLF
TRBJ2-1 TRBV27 ASSFPGLAGNSYNEQF
TRBJ1-3 TRBV7-2 ASSSTGSPGNTIY
TRBJ1-1 TRBV3-1/TRBV3-2 ASSQDVLGLIEAF
TRBJ1-2 TRBV28 ASSRSGTGGGYGYT
TRBJ2-7 TRBV9 ASSVTGSSYEQY
TRBJ2-7 TRBV6-5 ASRNTVSYEQY
TRBJ2-1 TRBV12-3/TRBV12-4 ASSLSSNEQF
TRBJ1-2 TRBV5-1 ASSLAGQPLGGYT
TRBJ2-1 TRBV29-1 SVEGQAYNEQF
TRBJ2-5 TRBV29-1 SVEAGLQETQY
TRBJ1-4 TRBV29-1 SASQGVREKLF
TRBJ2-5 TRBV7-9 ASSPGVGTEETQY
TRBJ2-7 TRBV28 ASSPAGGGYEQY
TRBJ2-7 TRBV19 ASSTGTGSNSGAYEQY
TRBJ2-7 TRBV4-1 ASSQASTARAYEQY
TRBJ2-7 TRBV18 ASSPTGTVNYEQY
TRBJ2-1 TRBV5-1 ASSLAAGSYNEQF
TRBJ2-5 TRBV18 ASSGDQETQY
TRBJ1-5 TRBV10-3 AISEQTGGNGLPQH
TRBJ2-7 TRBV6-1 ASSVSLASVWYEQY
TRBJ1-2 TRBV19 ASSPLGRGEGGYT
TRBJ2-5 TRBV11-2 ASSPPGQIFQETQY
TRBJ2-7 TRBV15 ATSRAPGQGIYEQY
TRBJ2-3 TRBV19 ASSSPGQGTDTQY
TRBJ2-3 TRBV28 ASSDSSGRTDTQY
TRBJ2-5 TRBV9 ASSVGVAPTQETQY
TRBJ1-5 TRBV5-8 ASSQTGDINQPQH
TRBJ1-4 TRBV4-1 ASSPPVVHEKLF
TRBJ1-2 TRBV19 ASSPTGVGYGYT
TRBJ2-7 TRBV10-3 AIKEGPLTYEQY
TRBJ2-1 TRBV29-1 SVPTSGLNEQF
TRBJ2-1 TRBV6-2/TRBV6-3 ASSFLGGVSNEQF
TRBJ2-1 TRBV12-3/TRBV12-4 ASSLGLAEQF
TRBJ2-7 TRBV7-9 ASSGPDLDYEQY